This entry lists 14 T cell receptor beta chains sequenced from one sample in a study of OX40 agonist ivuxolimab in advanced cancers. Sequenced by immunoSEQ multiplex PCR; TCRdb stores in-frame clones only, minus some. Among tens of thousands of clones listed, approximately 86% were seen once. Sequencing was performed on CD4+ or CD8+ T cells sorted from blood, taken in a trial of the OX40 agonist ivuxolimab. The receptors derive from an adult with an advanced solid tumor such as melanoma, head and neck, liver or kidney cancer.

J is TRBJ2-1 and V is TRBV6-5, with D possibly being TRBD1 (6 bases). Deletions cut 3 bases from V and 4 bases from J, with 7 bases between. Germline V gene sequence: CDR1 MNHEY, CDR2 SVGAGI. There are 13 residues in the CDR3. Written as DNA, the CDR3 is TGTGCCAGCAGTTATCAGGGGTACAATGAGCAGTTCTTC. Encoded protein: CASSYQGYNEQFF.

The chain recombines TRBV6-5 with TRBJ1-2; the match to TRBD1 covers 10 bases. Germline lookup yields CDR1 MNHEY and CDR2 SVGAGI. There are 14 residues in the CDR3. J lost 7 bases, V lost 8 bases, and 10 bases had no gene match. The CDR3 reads CASALTGGVFGYTF. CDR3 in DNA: TGTGCCAGCGCTTTGACAGGGGGCGTTTTTGGCTACACCTTC.

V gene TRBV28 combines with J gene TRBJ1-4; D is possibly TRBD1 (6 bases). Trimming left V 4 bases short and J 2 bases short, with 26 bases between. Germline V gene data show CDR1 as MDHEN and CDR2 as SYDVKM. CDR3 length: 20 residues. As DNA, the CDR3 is TGTGCCAGCAGTTCACCCATGGGCGCGAAGGGGAGGGGGACTAATGAAAAACTGTTTTTT. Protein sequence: CASSSPMGAKGRGTNEKLFF. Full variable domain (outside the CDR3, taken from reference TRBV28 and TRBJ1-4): DVKVTQSSRYLVKRTGEKVFLECVQDMDHENMFWYRQDPGLGLRLIYFSYDVKMKEKGDIPEGYSVSREKKERFSLILESASTNQTSMYLCASSSPMGAKGRGTNEKLFFGSGTQLSVL.

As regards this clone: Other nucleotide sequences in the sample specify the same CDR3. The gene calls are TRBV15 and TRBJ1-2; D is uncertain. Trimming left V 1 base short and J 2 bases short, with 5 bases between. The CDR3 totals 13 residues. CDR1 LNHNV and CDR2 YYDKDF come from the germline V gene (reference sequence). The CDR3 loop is CATSRGQNYGYTF. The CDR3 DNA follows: TGTGCCACCAGCAGAGGACAAAACTATGGCTACACCTTC.

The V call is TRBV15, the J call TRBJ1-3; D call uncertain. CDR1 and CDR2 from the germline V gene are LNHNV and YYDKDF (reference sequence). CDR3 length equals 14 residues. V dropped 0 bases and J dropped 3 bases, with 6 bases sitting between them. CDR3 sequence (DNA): TGTGCCACCAGCAGAGATTACAGTGGAAACACCATATATTTT. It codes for CATSRDYSGNTIYF.

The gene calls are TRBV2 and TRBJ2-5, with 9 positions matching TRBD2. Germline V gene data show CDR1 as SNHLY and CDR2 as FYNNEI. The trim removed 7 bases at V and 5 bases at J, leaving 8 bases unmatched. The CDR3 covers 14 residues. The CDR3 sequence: CASKIAGVSETQYF. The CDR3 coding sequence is TGTGCCAGCAAAATAGCGGGGGTCAGCGAGACCCAGTACTTC.

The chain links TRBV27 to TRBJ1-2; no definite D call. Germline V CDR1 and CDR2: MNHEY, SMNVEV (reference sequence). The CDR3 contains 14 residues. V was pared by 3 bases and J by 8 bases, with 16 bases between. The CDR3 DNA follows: TGTGCCAGCAGTTTTTCCGGGCTCCGCGTGGGCTACACCTTC. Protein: CASSFSGLRVGYTF.

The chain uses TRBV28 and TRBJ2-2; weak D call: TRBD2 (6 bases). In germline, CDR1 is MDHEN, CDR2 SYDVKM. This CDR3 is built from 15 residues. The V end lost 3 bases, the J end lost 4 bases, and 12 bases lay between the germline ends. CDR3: CASSFLGEVTGELFF. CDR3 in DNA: TGTGCCAGCAGTTTTCTAGGGGAGGTCACCGGGGAGCTGTTTTTT.

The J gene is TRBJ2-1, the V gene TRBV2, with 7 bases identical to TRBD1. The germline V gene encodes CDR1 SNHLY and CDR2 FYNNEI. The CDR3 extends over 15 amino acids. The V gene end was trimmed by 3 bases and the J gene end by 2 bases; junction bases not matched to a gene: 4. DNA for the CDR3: TGTGCCAGCAGTGATCTGGACAGGACCTACAATGAGCAGTTCTTC. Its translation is CASSDLDRTYNEQFF.

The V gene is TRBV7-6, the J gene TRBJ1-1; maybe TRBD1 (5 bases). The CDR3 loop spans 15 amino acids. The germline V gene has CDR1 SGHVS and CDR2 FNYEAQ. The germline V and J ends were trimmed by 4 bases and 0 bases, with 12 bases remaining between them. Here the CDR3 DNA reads TGTGCCAGCAGCTCCCAGGGACTACTGAACACTGAAGCTTTCTTT. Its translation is CASSSQGLLNTEAFF.

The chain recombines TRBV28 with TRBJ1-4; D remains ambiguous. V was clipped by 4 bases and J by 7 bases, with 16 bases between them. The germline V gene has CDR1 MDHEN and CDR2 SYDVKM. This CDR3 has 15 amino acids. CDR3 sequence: CASSSVQDRGEKLFF. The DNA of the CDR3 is TGTGCCAGCAGTTCTGTGCAGGACCGAGGTGAAAAACTGTTTTTT.

CDR3 coding DNA: TGTGCCAGCAGCTTAGTAGGGACAGACCAAGAGACCCAGTACTTC. Protein product: CASSLVGTDQETQYF. The chain joins TRBV7-8 to TRBJ2-5; 7 positions match TRBD1. The CDR3 runs to 15 residues. Germline CDR1 reads SGHVS; CDR2 reads FQNEAQ. The V gene end was trimmed by 1 base and the J gene end by 0 bases; junction bases not matched to a gene: 2.

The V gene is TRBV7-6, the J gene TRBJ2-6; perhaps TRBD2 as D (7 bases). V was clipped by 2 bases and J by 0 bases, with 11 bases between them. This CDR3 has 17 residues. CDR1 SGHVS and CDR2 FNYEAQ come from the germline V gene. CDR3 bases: TGTGCCAGCAGCTTAAGGGGAGGGGGCTCTGGGGCCAACGTCCTGACTTTC. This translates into CASSLRGGGSGANVLTF.

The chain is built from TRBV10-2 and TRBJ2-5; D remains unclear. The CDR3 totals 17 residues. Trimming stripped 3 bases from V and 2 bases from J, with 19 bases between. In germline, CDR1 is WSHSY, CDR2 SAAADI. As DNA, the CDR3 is TGCGCCAGCAGTGATTTGGGTCTCCGGGCACTACAAGAGACCCAGTACTTC. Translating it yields CASSDLGLRALQETQYF.